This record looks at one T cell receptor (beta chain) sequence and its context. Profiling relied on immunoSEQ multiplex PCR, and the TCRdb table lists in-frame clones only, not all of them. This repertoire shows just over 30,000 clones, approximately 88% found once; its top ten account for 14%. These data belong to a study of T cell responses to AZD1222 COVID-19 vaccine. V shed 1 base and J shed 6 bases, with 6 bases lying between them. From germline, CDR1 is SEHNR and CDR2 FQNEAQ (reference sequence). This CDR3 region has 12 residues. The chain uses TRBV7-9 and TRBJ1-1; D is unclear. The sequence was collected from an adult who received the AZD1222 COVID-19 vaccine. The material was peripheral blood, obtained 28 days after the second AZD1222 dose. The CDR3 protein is CASSLERSEAFF. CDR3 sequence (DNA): TGTGCCAGCAGCTTAGAGAGGTCTGAAGCTTTCTTT.